This is a list of T cell receptor beta chains from one sample in a study of tumor-infiltrating lymphocytes in primary liver carcinoma. Each CDR3 protein is one row after TCRdb ran MiXCR on the multiplex PCR reads. The sample lists about 33,000 distinct CDR3 sequences, less than 80% seen once, with 36% in the top ten. The sample comprised liver tumor tissue from sampling region 5. Every receptor here comes from a middle-aged man with primary liver carcinoma and hepatitis B virus infection. Each CDR3 is given without its conserved first and last residue.

TRBV29-1	16	SVEGQGVIHHSTDTQY
TRBV4-1	12	ARSQAGQAYEQY
TRBV29-1	10	IALRDYNEQF
TRBV2	12	ASSDRWMGNEQF
TRBV6-5	14	ASSSGGGGYNSPLH
TRBV6-1	12	AIMRGGLVQEQF
TRBV28	13	ANKTGLDQYNEQF
TRBV30	10	AWSLGDREQY
TRBV11-2	14	ASNQTPGGRIETQY
TRBV5-1	15	ASSLTLAGVGDYDQY
TRBV5-6	14	ASSLGRERAAGELS
TRBV30	13	VRVRSTASTDTQY
TRBV10-2	12	ASRLAGGTDTQH
TRBV6-6	14	AVSYSGGYSNQPLH
TRBV11-1	11	ASTRQMNTEAF
TRBV29-1	11	SVEGTGYTESF
TRBV24-1	13	ATSAGDPRKETQY
TRBV5-5	15	ASSSGLANSYYNEQF
TRBV4-1	14	TSSHHLQGADSPLH
TRBV28	13	ASSPTAQNQETQY
TRBV9	12	ASSVALGADTQY
TRBV28	13	ASSLNSMGQETQY
TRBV7-9	15	VSSLPYLGPKTNEQF
TRBV4-1	12	ASSQGDRNHVYT
TRBV5-4	14	ASSLVPGSNIGERF
TRBV5-6	12	ASSLQGLDTDAF
TRBV11-2	14	ASSKTPGGMNEKLF
TRBV13	13	ATIRLGQGDKEQF